The 15 T cell receptor beta chains below were found in one sample sequenced in a study of blood T cell repertoires in COVID-19. Repertoires were generated with immunoSEQ multiplex PCR, while TCRdb's copy carries only in-frame clones and drops some. The data contain approximately 320,000 clones, roughly 90% of them singletons. The sample was PBMCs or T cells enriched from blood (not recorded which). The receptors stem from a man aged 60-69 years who had recovered from COVID-19.

The CDR3 DNA sequence: TGTGCCACGAAACAAACAGGGGGGAAAAACATTCAGTACTTC. It codes for CATKQTGGKNIQYF. The rearrangement uses TRBV19 and TRBJ2-4; 8 nucleotides match TRBD1. The CDR3 has 14 residues. Unmatched junction bases numbered 9, after V lost 10 bases and J lost 4 bases. The germline gives CDR1 LNHDA, CDR2 SQIVND (reference sequence).

The chain recombines TRBV30 with TRBJ1-1; D is undetermined. Trimming took off 4 bases at V and 0 bases at J, with 15 bases between the two ends. The CDR3 contains 15 residues. Germline CDR1 and CDR2: GTSNPN and SVGIG (reference sequence). For the CDR3, the DNA is TGTGCCTGGACCTCGAGGAAGCTCCTGAACACTGAAGCTTTCTTT. It translates to CAWTSRKLLNTEAFF.

With respect to this clone: The junction departs from the called germline gene at one end, perhaps through a read error. CDR3 nucleotides: TGTGCCAGCAGCGCGGGACTAGGGGTAGATCCGCAGTATTTT. Translated: CASSAGLGVDPQYF. This chain uses TRBV11-2 with TRBJ2-3, with 8 positions matching TRBD2. In germline, CDR1 is SGHAT, CDR2 FQNNGV. This CDR3 comprises 14 residues. Supplemented by reference TRBV11-2 and TRBJ2-3, the full variable domain reads EAGVAQSPRYKIIEKRQSVAFWCNPISGHATLYWYQQILGQGPKLLIQFQNNGVVDDSQLPKDRFSAERLKGVDSTLKIQPAKLEDSAVYLCASSAGLGVDPQYFGPGTRLTVL.

The chain links TRBV4-3 to TRBJ2-2, with TRBD1 identical over 9 bases. Germline V gives CDR1 LGHNA, CDR2 YSLEER. V dropped 3 bases and J dropped 6; count of bases not matched to a gene: 14. This CDR3 contains 18 residues. The CDR3 loop reads CASSHGLLTGGNAGELFF. The CDR3 DNA follows: TGCGCCAGCAGCCACGGACTGCTGACAGGGGGTAATGCCGGGGAGCTGTTTTTT.

This sequence joins TRBV10-2 and TRBJ1-2; possibly TRBD1 for D (5 bases). Looked up from germline, CDR1 is WSHSY and CDR2 is SAAADI. The length of the CDR3 is 14 residues. The ends were cut back, 3 bases at V and 6 bases at J, with 14 bases in the middle. CDR3 nucleotide sequence: TGCGCCAGCAGTGAATTTTTGGGGGGGGATGGCTACACCTTC. Translation: CASSEFLGGDGYTF.

This clone turned up a few times. The chain combines TRBV3-1 (or the pseudogene TRBV3-2) with TRBJ2-2; D remains unclear. Germline V lookup: CDR1 LGHDT, CDR2 YNNKEL (reference sequence). Trimming left V 4 bases short and J 8 bases short, with 11 bases between. The CDR3 consists of 13 residues. The CDR3 DNA reads TGTGCCAGCAGCCTAACGAGGATGGGGGAGCTGTTTTTT. This sequence encodes CASSLTRMGELFF.

This clone has a handful of counts. The chain is built from TRBV9 and TRBJ2-3, with 12 positions matching TRBD2. The CDR3 extends over 18 amino acids. V lost 4 bases, J lost 3 bases, and 12 bases stayed unmatched. Germline CDR1 SGDLS, CDR2 YYNGEE. The CDR3 DNA sequence: TGTGCCAGCAGCCCAAACCCCCTAGCGGGAGGGCCAACAGATACGCAGTATTTT. Translation gives CASSPNPLAGGPTDTQYF.

This chain uses TRBV12-3 or TRBV12-4 with TRBJ2-2, with unresolved D. V lost 7 bases to trimming and J lost 4 bases, with 10 bases between them. This CDR3 region has 13 residues. The CDR3 protein is CASISTSTGELFF. In nucleotides, the CDR3 is TGTGCCAGCATTTCTACGAGCACCGGGGAGCTGTTTTTT.

This chain uses TRBV2 with TRBJ1-1, with 10 positions matching TRBD1. With 6 bases clipped from V and 6 bases from J, the junction kept 10 bases outside the gene matches. The CDR3 has 15 amino acids. The germline V gene has CDR1 SNHLY and CDR2 FYNNEI. DNA of the CDR3: TGTGCCAGCAGAGATACGACAGGGGGCCTCGCTGAAGCTTTCTTT. It codes for CASRDTTGGLAEAFF. Looking up the rest from reference TRBV2 and TRBJ1-1 gives the full variable domain: EPEVTQTPSHQVTQMGQEVILRCVPISNHLYFYWYRQILGQKVEFLVSFYNNEISEKSEIFDDQFSVERPDGSNFTLKIRSTKLEDSAMYFCASRDTTGGLAEAFFGQGTRLTVV.

The rearrangement links TRBV18 to TRBJ1-3; tentatively, D is TRBD1 (5 bases). V was cut by 2 bases and J by 0 bases, with 11 bases left in between. The CDR3 consists of 16 residues. CDR1 is KGHSH, CDR2 LQKENI, per germline. The CDR3 sequence is CASSPSQGNSGNTIYF. CDR3 nucleotides: TGTGCCAGCTCACCATCCCAGGGTAACTCTGGAAACACCATATATTTT.

The count of this clone is one. V is TRBV6-2 or TRBV6-3 and J is TRBJ1-5; TRBD1 agrees at 9 bases. In germline, CDR1 is MNHEY, CDR2 SVGEGT. The CDR3 is 18 amino acids. With 7 bases clipped from V and 2 bases from J, the junction kept 15 bases outside the gene matches. The CDR3: CASTPEGTGRGGNQPQHF. Here the CDR3 DNA reads TGTGCCAGCACCCCCGAAGGGACAGGGCGAGGGGGCAATCAGCCCCAGCATTTT.

The rearrangement uses TRBV12-3 or TRBV12-4 and TRBJ1-2; 7 bases map to TRBD1. The CDR3 is 12 residues long. Trimming cost V 8 bases and J 7 bases; bases outside gene matches: 7. DNA of the CDR3: TGTGCCAGCCTGACAGGGATCGCTGGCTACACCTTC. Translating gives CASLTGIAGYTF.

The V and J genes are TRBV2 and TRBJ1-6; 7 positions match TRBD1. V shed 10 bases and J 7 bases; nucleotides not matched to a gene: 10. The germline gives CDR1 SNHLY, CDR2 FYNNEI. The CDR3 totals 14 residues. The CDR3 sequence: CATNRGTDNSPLHF. CDR3 DNA: TGTGCCACAAACAGGGGAACGGACAATTCACCCCTCCACTTT. Using reference TRBV2 and TRBJ1-6 for the parts outside the CDR3, the full variable domain is EPEVTQTPSHQVTQMGQEVILRCVPISNHLYFYWYRQILGQKVEFLVSFYNNEISEKSEIFDDQFSVERPDGSNFTLKIRSTKLEDSAMYFCATNRGTDNSPLHFGNGTRLTVT.

V usage is TRBV15 and J usage is TRBJ1-3; D may be TRBD1 (5 bases). V was pared by 1 base and J by 1 base, with 8 bases between. The CDR3 loop spans 15 amino acids. Germline V gene data show CDR1 as LNHNV and CDR2 as YYDKDF (reference sequence). The CDR3 DNA reads as TGTGCCACCAGCAGAGGGGGGGATTCTGGAAACACCATATATTTT. Its protein product is CATSRGGDSGNTIYF.

This rearrangement joins TRBV19 to TRBJ1-4; 9 bases line up with TRBD1. This CDR3 contains 15 residues. Germline V gene data show CDR1 as LNHDA and CDR2 as SQIVND (reference sequence). The junction had 3 bases not matched to a gene; V was cut back by 2 bases and J by 5 bases. As DNA, the CDR3 is TGTGCCAGTAGTATACTCGGACAGGGGAATGAAAAACTGTTTTTT. Translated: CASSILGQGNEKLFF.